The sequence of this TCR beta chain was determined in a study of chemoradiotherapy in HPV16-positive cancers. As for the study in general: Candidate HPV-specific clones and shared TCR motifs came from a couple of HPV16-positive patients. Study observations and caveats: Non-HPV-specific T cells did not expand in tumors during treatment, whereas candidate HPV-specific clones and E7-related motifs did.

Samples were taken several times over chemoradiotherapy. About this clone itself: Its antigen is not known.

Clones were read by immunoSEQ multiplex PCR, and TCRdb kept only the in-frame ones, dropping some. The sample yields about 21,000 clones, around 87% seen once. This TCR derives from a human donor with HPV-associated anogenital cancer. The material was blood, obtained from a patient who underwent chemoradiotherapy.

This CDR3 is CASSGGDLPNTEAFF. Written as DNA, the CDR3 is TGTGCCAGCAGTGGGGGCGACCTCCCGAACACTGAAGCTTTCTTT. The chain has TRBV2 and TRBJ1-1; D perhaps matches TRBD1 (5 bases). CDR1 SNHLY and CDR2 FYNNEI come from the germline V gene. The CDR3 loop spans 15 amino acids. V gave up 4 bases and J gave up 1 base, with 13 bases separating them.